The 5 T cell receptor beta chains below were found in one sample sequenced in a study of blood T cells in healthy people across ages (dated by TCRdb to between 2014 and 2017). The library was built by means of 5' RACE. Sequencing was carried out with an Illumina HiSeq 2500. A second PCR of about 6 to 12 cycles was run with a J-beta primer mix and a sample-barcoded 5' primer. TCRdb applied fastp at Q25 and MiXCR to the public reads, then kept only in-frame beta chains. Rows matching on CDR3 protein sequence are summarized as one entry with the most common DNA and genes. The sample data list 850,000 or so distinct CDR3 sequences, and roughly 26% of these were observed just once. The ten largest make up 15% to 20% of the sample. The sample taken for sequencing was blood. These receptors all stem from a woman aged 80 or over in good health.

This clonotype occurred many times. The rearrangement joins TRBV9 to TRBJ1-1; D not certain. Germline V gene data show CDR1 as SGDLS and CDR2 as YYNGEE. The CDR3 is 13 amino acids. V was pared by 1 base and J by 1 base, with 5 bases between. DNA of the CDR3: TGTGCCAGCAGCGTACACAAGAACACTGAAGCTTTCTTT. Its translation is CASSVHKNTEAFF.

J is TRBJ2-4 and V is TRBV6-1, with D perhaps TRBD1 (6 bases). The assigned J gene may be wrong: the sequence end matches TRBJ2-7 better. This CDR3 region has 17 residues. The germline gives CDR1 MNHNS, CDR2 SASEGT. CDR3 sequence reads: CASSAPLVPGHIYEQYF. The CDR3 coding sequence is TGTGCCAGCAGTGCCCCCTTGGTTCCGGGACACATCTACGAGCAGTACTTC.

Ten or more counts support this clonotype. The chain combines TRBV20-1 with TRBJ2-3; D unresolved. Germline V gene lookup returns CDR1 DFQATT and CDR2 SNEGSKA (reference sequence). The CDR3 spans 14 residues. The V gene lost 2 bases and the J gene lost 3 bases, with 12 bases spanning the gap. As DNA, the CDR3 is TGCAGTGCTAGATCCGTAGTAAGGACAGATACGCAGTATTTT. Its translation: CSARSVVRTDTQYF.

V is TRBV10-3 and J is TRBJ2-1, with D perhaps matching TRBD2 (5 bases). V was trimmed by 4 bases and J by 7 bases, leaving 20 bases between them. The length of the CDR3 is 16 residues. The germline gives CDR1 ENHRY, CDR2 SYGVKD. CDR3 protein: CAISAKGLTEGNEQFF. The CDR3, as DNA: TGTGCCATCAGTGCGAAAGGACTGACGGAAGGAAATGAGCAGTTCTTC.

This clonotype was picked up a small number of times. This chain links TRBV11-2 with TRBJ1-5, with TRBD1 identical over 7 bases. This CDR3 is built from 16 residues. The trim removed 0 bases at V and 4 bases at J, leaving 6 bases unmatched. Germline CDR1 reads SGHAT; CDR2 reads FQNNGV. CDR3 sequence: CASSLDHRGPNQPQHF. DNA for the CDR3: TGTGCCAGCAGCTTAGATCATAGGGGGCCGAATCAGCCCCAGCATTTT. Together with reference TRBV11-2 and TRBJ1-5, the CDR3 gives the full variable domain: EAGVAQSPRYKIIEKRQSVAFWCNPISGHATLYWYQQILGQGPKLLIQFQNNGVVDDSQLPKDRFSAERLKGVDSTLKIQPAKLEDSAVYLCASSLDHRGPNQPQHFGDGTRLSIL.